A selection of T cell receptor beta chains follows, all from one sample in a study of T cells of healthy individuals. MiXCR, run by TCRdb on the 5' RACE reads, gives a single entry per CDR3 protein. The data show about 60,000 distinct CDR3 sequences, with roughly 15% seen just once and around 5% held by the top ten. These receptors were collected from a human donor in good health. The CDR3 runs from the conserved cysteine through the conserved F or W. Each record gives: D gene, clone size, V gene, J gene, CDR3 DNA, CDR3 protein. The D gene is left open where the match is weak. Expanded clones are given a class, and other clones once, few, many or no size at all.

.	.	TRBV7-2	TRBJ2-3	TGTGCCAGCAGCTTATGGGCTAGCGCCACAGATACGCAGTATTTT	CASSLWASATDTQYF
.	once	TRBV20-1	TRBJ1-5	TGCAGTGCTAGCACGGGAACCCTCTATAGCAATCAGCCCCAGCATTTT	CSASTGTLYSNQPQHF
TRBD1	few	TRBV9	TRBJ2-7	TGTGCCAGCAGCGTAGGGGACAGGGGCTACGAGCAGTACTTC	CASSVGDRGYEQYF
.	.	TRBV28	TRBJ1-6	TGTGCCAGCAGTCCCCACACAGACTATAATTCACCCCTCCACTTT	CASSPHTDYNSPLHF
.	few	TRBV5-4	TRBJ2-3	TGTGCCAGCAGCTTTAAAGACACAGATACGCAGTATTTT	CASSFKDTDTQYF
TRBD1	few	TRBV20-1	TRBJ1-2	TGCAGTGCTACGAACAGGGGGCTCTATGGCTACACCTTC	CSATNRGLYGYTF
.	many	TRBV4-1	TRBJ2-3	TGCGCCAGCAGCCAAGTCAGGGGGAGGACAGATACGCAGTATTTT	CASSQVRGRTDTQYF
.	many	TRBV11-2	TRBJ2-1	TGTGCCAGCAGCTTAGAGAGGGGCTCCCCCGGTGAGCAGTTCTTC	CASSLERGSPGEQFF
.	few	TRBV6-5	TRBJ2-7	TGTGCCAGCAGTAACATGGGCGGGTTGTACTTC	CASSNMGGLYF
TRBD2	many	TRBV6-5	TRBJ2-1	TGTGCCAGCAGTTACTCGCTAGCGGGAAGGGGGAACAATGAGCAGTTCTTC	CASSYSLAGRGNNEQFF
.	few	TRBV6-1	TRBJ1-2	TGTGCCAGCAGGGACCAAGGAAGGAAGGCGGGAGGCTACACCTTC	CASRDQGRKAGGYTF
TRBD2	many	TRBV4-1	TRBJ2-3	TGCGCCAGCAGCCAAGGACTAGCGGGGGCCCGTAGCACAGATACGCAGTATTTT	CASSQGLAGARSTDTQYF
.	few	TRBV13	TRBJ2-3	TGTGCCAGCAGCCCCGCGACTAGTCCTAGCACAGATACGCAGTATTTT	CASSPATSPSTDTQYF
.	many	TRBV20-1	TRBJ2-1	TGCAGTGCTCCAGCGCCGGGCATCTCCTACAATGAGCAGTTCTTC	CSAPAPGISYNEQFF
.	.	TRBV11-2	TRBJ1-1	TGTGCCAGCAGCCCTCCTTTCAAGGACCCTCGCGGAGCTTTCTTT	CASSPPFKDPRGAFF
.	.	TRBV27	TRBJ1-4	TGTGCCAGCAGTCCCAGAATGGGGGGCGGGACTAATGAAAAACTGTTTTTT	CASSPRMGGGTNEKLFF
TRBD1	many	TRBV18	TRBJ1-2	TGTGCCAGCTCACCAATGGAGACAGGGGACTATGGCTACACCTTC	CASSPMETGDYGYTF